This T cell receptor beta chain is drawn from a study of CD8+ T cells in alopecia areata. Sample treatment: oral pan-JAK inhibitor, 5-10 mg twice daily. This clone was picked up a small number of times. As the sequencing template, cDNA was produced by extracting RNA and reverse transcribing it. The method was immunoSEQ multiplex PCR; TCRdb's version includes in-frame clones alone and lacks a portion of them. Here the sample spans fewer than 250,000 clones, around 64% being singletons. The sample was CD4+ T cells sorted from blood, taken at week 49, from a patient treated with tofacitinib. This sequence originates from a human donor with alopecia areata.

The CDR3 DNA reads TGTGCCTGGAGTGTAATCGGGACAGATACGCAGTATTTT. It yields the protein CAWSVIGTDTQYF. The J gene is TRBJ2-3, the V gene TRBV30; D is unresolved. With 0 bases removed from V and 3 bases from J, the gap between germline ends came to 7 bases. Germline V lookup: CDR1 GTSNPN, CDR2 SVGIG (reference sequence). The CDR3 is 13 amino acids.